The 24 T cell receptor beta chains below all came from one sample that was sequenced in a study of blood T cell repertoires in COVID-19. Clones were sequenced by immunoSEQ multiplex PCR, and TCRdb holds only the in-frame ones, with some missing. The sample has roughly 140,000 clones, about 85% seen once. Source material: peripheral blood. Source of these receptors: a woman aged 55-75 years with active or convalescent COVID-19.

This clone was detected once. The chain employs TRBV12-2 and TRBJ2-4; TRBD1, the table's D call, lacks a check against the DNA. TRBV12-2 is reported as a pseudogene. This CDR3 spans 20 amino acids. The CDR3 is CASRLAPRDRGEDAKNIQYF. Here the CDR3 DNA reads TGTGCAAGTCGCTTAGCGCCCCGGGACAGGGGGGAGGACGCCAAAAACATTCAGTACTTC.

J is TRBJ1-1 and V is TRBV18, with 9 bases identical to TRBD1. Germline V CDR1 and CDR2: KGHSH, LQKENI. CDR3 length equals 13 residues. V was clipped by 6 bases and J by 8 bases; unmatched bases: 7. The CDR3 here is CASSPQGQGEAFF. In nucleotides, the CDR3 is TGTGCCAGCTCTCCTCAAGGACAGGGGGAAGCTTTCTTT.

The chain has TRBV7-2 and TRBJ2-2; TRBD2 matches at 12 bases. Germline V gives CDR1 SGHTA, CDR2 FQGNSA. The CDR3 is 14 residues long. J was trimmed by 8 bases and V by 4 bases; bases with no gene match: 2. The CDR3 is CASSSGLAGGELFF. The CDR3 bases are TGTGCCAGCAGCTCAGGACTAGCGGGGGGGGAGCTGTTTTTT.

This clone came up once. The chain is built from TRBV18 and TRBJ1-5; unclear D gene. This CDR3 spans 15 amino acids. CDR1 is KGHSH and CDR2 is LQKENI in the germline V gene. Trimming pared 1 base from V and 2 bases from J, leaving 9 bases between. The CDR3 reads CASSPRRDGNQPQHF. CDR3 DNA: TGTGCCAGCTCACCACGGAGGGATGGCAATCAGCCCCAGCATTTT.

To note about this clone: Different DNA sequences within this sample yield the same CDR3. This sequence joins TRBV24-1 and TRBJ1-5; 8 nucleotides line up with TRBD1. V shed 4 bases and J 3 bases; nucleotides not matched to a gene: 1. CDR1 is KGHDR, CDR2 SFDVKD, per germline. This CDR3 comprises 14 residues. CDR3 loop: CATSETGVNQPQHF. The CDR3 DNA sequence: TGTGCCACCAGTGAGACAGGGGTCAATCAGCCCCAGCATTTT.

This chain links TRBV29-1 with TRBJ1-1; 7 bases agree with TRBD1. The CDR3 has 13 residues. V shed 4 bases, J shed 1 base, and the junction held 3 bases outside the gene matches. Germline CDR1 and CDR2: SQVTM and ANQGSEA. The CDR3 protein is CSVGPGGNTEAFF. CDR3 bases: TGCAGCGTTGGTCCAGGGGGGAACACTGAAGCTTTCTTT.

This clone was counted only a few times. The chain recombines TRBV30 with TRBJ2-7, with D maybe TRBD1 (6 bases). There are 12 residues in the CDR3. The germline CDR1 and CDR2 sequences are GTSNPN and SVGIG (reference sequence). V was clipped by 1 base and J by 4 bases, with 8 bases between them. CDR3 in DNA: TGTGCCTGGAGTGCACAGGGTTACGAGCAGTACTTC. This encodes CAWSAQGYEQYF.

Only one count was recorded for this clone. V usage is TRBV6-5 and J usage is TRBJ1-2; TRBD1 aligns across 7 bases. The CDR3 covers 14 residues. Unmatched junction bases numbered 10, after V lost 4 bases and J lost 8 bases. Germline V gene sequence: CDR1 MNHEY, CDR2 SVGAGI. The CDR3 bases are TGTGCCAGCAGTTCTAACCGGGACAGCAGAGGCTACACCTTC. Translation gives CASSSNRDSRGYTF.

The CDR3 DNA sequence: TGTGCCAGCAGCTACGGCTTGAGAGGGCAAGATGGCTACACCTTC. Its protein is CASSYGLRGQDGYTF. The chain has TRBV5-6 and TRBJ1-2; D not certain. The CDR3 totals 15 residues. Germline values: CDR1 SGHDT, CDR2 YYEEEE. V was pared by 3 bases and J by 6 bases, with 18 bases between.

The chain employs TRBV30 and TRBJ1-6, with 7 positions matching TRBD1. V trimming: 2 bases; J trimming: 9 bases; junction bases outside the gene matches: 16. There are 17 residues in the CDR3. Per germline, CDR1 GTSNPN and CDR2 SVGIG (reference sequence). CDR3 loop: CAWSLSSSGTAISPLHF. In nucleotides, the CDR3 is TGTGCCTGGAGTCTCTCTTCTTCCGGGACAGCCATTTCACCCCTCCACTTT. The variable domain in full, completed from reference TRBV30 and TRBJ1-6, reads SQTIHQWPATLVQPVGSPLSLECTVEGTSNPNLYWYRQAAGRGLQLLFYSVGIGQISSEVPQNLSASRPQDRQFILSSKKLLLSDSGFYLCAWSLSSSGTAISPLHFGNGTRLTVT.

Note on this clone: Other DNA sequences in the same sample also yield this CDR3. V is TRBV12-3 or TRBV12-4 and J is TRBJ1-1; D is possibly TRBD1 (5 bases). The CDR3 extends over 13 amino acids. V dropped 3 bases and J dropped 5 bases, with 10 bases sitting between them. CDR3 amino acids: CASSFGRGTEAFF. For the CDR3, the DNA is TGTGCCAGCAGTTTCGGGCGGGGGACTGAAGCTTTCTTT.

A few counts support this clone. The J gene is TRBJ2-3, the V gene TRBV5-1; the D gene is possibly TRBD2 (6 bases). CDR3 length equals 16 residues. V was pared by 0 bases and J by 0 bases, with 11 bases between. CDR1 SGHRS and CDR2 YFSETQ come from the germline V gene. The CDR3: CASSLDGGVSTDTQYF. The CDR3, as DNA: TGCGCCAGCAGCTTGGATGGCGGGGTGAGCACAGATACGCAGTATTTT.

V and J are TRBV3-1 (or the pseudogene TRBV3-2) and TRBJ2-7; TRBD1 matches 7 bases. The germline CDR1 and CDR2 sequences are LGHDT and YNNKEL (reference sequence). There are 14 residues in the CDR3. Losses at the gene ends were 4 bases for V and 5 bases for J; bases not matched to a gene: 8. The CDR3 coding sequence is TGTGCCAGCAGCCCTACAGGGGATCTGGACGAGCAGTACTTC. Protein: CASSPTGDLDEQYF.

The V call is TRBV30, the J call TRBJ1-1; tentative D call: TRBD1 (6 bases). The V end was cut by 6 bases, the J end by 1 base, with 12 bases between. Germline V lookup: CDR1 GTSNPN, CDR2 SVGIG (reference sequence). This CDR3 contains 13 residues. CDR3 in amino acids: CACPGQTNTEAFF. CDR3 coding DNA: TGTGCCTGTCCCGGACAGACGAACACTGAAGCTTTCTTT.

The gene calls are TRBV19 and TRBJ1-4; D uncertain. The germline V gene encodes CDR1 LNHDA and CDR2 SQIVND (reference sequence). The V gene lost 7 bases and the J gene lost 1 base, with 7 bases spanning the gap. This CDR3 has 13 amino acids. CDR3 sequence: CASNDITNEKLFF. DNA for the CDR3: TGTGCCAGTAATGACATAACTAATGAAAAACTGTTTTTT.

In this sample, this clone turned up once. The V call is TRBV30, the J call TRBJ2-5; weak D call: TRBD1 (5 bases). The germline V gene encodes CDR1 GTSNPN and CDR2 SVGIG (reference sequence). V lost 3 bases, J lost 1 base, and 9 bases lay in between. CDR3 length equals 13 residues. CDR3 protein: CAWRRQIQETQYF. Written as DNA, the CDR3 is TGTGCCTGGAGGAGACAGATCCAAGAGACCCAGTACTTC.

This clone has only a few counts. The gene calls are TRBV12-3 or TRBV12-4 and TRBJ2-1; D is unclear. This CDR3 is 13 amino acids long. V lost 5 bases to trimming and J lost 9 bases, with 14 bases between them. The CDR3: CASSPILNSEQFF. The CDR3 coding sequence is TGTGCCAGCAGTCCGATACTAAATTCTGAGCAGTTCTTC.

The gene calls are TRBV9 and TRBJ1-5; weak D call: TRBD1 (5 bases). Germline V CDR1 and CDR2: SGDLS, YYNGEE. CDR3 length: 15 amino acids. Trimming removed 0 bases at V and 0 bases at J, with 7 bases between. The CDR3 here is CASSVAGDSNQPQHF. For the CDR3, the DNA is TGTGCCAGCAGCGTAGCGGGGGATAGCAATCAGCCCCAGCATTTT.

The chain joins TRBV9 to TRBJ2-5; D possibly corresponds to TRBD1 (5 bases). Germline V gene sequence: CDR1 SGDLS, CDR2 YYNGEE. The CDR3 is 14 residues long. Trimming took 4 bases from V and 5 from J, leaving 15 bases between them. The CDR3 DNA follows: TGTGCCAGCAGCCCCTGGGCCAAGGGGGAGACCCAGTACTTC. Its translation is CASSPWAKGETQYF. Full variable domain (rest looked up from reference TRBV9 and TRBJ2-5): DSGVTQTPKHLITATGQRVTLRCSPRSGDLSVYWYQQSLDQGLQFLIQYYNGEERAKGNILERFSAQQFPDLHSELNLSSLELGDSALYFCASSPWAKGETQYFGPGTRLLVL.

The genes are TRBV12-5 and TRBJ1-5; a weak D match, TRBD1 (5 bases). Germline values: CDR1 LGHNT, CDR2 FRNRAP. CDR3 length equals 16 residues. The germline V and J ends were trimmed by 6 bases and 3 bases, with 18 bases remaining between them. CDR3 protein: CASGLEVGGNNQPQHF. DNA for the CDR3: TGTGCTAGTGGCCTCGAAGTGGGGGGGAACAATCAGCCCCAGCATTTT. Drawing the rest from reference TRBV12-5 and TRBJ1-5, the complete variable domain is DARVTQTPRHKVTEMGQEVTMRCQPILGHNTVFWYRQTMMQGLELLAYFRNRAPLDDSGMPKDRFSAEMPDATLATLKIQPSEPRDSAVYFCASGLEVGGNNQPQHFGDGTRLSIL.

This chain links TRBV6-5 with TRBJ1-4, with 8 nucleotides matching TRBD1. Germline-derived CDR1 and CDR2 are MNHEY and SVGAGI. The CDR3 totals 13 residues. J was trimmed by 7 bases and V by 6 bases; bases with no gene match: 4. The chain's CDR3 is CASRAGGFEKLFF. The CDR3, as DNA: TGTGCCAGCAGGGCAGGGGGCTTTGAAAAACTGTTTTTT.

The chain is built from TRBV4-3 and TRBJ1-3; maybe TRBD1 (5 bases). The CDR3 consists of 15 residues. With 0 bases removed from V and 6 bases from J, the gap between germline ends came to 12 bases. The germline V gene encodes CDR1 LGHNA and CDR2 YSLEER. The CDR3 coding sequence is TGCGCCAGCAGCCAAGATGCACAGGAGTTAAACACCATATATTTT. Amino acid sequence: CASSQDAQELNTIYF.

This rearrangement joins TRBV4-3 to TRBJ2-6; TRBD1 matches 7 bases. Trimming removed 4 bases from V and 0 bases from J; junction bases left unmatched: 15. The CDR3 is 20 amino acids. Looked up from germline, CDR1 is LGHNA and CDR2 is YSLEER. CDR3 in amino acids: CASSPQLGDRSASGANVLTF. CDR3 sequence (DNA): TGCGCCAGCAGCCCCCAACTGGGGGACAGATCAGCCTCTGGGGCCAACGTCCTGACTTTC.

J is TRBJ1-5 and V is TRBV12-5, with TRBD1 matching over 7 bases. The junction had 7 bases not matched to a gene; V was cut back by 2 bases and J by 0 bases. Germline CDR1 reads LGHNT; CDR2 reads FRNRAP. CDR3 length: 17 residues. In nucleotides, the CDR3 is TGTGCTAGTGGTTTGACACCGGGACAGCATAGCAATCAGCCCCAGCATTTT. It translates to CASGLTPGQHSNQPQHF.